This T cell receptor (beta chain) was retrieved from a study of T cell repertoires in cytomegalovirus infection (dated by TCRdb to between 2018 and 2021). For the study in its entirety: Because public TCR beta signatures pointed to carriage of CMV infection together with the matching HLA type, the HLA type of each donor mattered for the analysis.

Overall study outcomes, separate from this receptor: In both this cohort and an independent cohort of a few hundred donors, the cumulative frequency of public TCR beta family members distinguished carriers of CMV infection plus the relevant HLA type. The ex vivo response was dominated by HLA-C-restricted CMV-specific TCR beta clonotypes, which also provided the single most frequent clonotype in two of eight donors.

Sequenced on an Illumina HiSeq 1500. Through fastp at Q25 and MiXCR, TCRdb rebuilt clones from the public reads, retaining in-frame beta chains. Records with the same CDR3 protein are collapsed into one entry carrying the most frequent genes and DNA. For this sample the table gives about 740,000 distinct CDR3 sequences, of which about a third were detected only once. The ten largest clones capture 2.5% to 3.5% of the sample. This clonotype was found many times. What this receptor recognizes is not known. No base qualities exist here, and no much larger clone lies one base off it. Trimming leaves V shorter by 1 base and J shorter by 6 bases, with the junction holding 2 bases beyond the gene matches. There are 14 amino acids in the CDR3, from cysteine to phenylalanine inclusive. The sequence is cut down to CDR3 DNA, 42 bases in frame from base 1. Based on the germline V gene, the CDR1 and CDR2 sequences are SGHVS and FQNEAQ.

The receptor was derived from a human donor in good health (CMV status not recorded). Some clones in this sample may be carry-over from other donors' samples. Sequences were obtained from PBMCs. The rearranged segments are TRBV7-8 and TRBJ2-1, with 8 junctional bases fitting TRBD2. The DNA is TGTGCCAGCAGCTTAGGTAGCGGGGTCAATGAGCAGTTCTTC. The resulting protein is CASSLGSGVNEQFF. Where the CDR3 stops, the reference TRBV7-8 and TRBJ2-1 genes take over; the full variable domain is GAGVSQSPRYKVAKRGQDVALRCDPISGHVSLFWYQQALGQGPEFLTYFQNEAQLDKSGLPSDRFFAERPEGSVSTLKIQRTQQEDSAVYLCASSLGSGVNEQFFGPGTRLTVL.